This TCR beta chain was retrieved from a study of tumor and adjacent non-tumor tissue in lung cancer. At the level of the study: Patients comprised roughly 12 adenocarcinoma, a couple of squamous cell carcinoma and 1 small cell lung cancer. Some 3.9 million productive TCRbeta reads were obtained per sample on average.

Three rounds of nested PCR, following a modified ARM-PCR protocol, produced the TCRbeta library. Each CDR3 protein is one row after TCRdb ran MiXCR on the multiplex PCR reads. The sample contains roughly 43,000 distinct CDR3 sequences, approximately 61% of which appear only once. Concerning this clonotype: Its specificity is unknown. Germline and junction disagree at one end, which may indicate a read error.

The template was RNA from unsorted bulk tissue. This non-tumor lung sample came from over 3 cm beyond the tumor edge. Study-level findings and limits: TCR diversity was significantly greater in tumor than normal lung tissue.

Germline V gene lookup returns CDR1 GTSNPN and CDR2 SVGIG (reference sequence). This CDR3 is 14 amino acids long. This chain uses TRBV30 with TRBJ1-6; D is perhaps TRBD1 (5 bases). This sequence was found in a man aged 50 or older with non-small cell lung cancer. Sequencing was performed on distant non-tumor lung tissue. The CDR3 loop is CAWRVAGGNSLLHF. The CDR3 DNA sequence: TGTGCCTGGAGAGTCGCGGGGGGAAATTCACTCCTCCACTTT.